Presented here are 19 T cell receptor beta chains from one specimen sequenced in a study of cytomegalovirus exposure and HLA in healthy donors. The PCR contained 60 Vbeta and 13 Jbeta primers. Profiled with immunoSEQ multiplex PCR; TCRdb holds only in-frame clones, not every one. The data contain approximately 290,000 clones, about 80% of them singletons. Sequencing used PBMCs. These receptors all come from a girl aged 2 to 9 in good health and CMV-seronegative.

The table lists this clone with a count of one. V gene TRBV7-3 combines with J gene TRBJ1-1, with 8 bases identical to TRBD1. CDR1 is SGHTA, CDR2 FQGTGA, per germline. J gave up 4 bases and V 0 bases, and 4 bases lay outside the gene matches. The CDR3 has 15 residues. CDR3 amino acids: CASSLTDRVGTEAFF. The CDR3 DNA is TGTGCCAGCAGCTTAACGGACAGGGTGGGCACTGAAGCTTTCTTT.

The rearrangement joins TRBV10-1 to TRBJ1-1; TRBD1 is a possible D gene (5 bases). The CDR3 length is 15 residues. Germline CDR1 WNHNN, CDR2 SYGVQD (reference sequence). The V and J ends lost 5 bases and 1 base respectively, with 14 bases between them. CDR3 DNA sequence: TGCGCCAGCAGTAAGGCAGGGTGGGCGAACACTGAAGCTTTCTTT. It yields the protein CASSKAGWANTEAFF.

The chain employs TRBV7-9 and TRBJ2-7; TRBD2 is a possible D gene (5 bases). V was clipped by 7 bases and J by 2 bases, with 18 bases between them. Germline CDR1 is SEHNR and CDR2 is FQNEAQ (reference sequence). CDR3 length: 15 amino acids. CDR3 loop: CASTMWRGYPYEQYF. CDR3 in DNA: TGTGCCAGCACTATGTGGAGAGGGTACCCCTACGAGCAGTACTTC.

The rearrangement links TRBV7-9 to TRBJ1-6, with D unclear. Germline V gives CDR1 SEHNR, CDR2 FQNEAQ (reference sequence). The CDR3 is 13 amino acids. Trimming left V 2 bases short and J 5 bases short, with 4 bases between. CDR3 protein: CASSLLNNSPLHF. In DNA, the CDR3 is TGTGCCAGCAGCTTACTTAATAATTCACCCCTCCACTTT.

The rearrangement links TRBV21-1 to TRBJ2-1; TRBD2, the table's D call, lacks a check against the DNA. TRBV21-1 is recorded as a pseudogene. This CDR3 comprises 17 residues. The chain's CDR3 is CASSKSLAGSSYNEQFF. The CDR3 nucleotides read TGTGCCAGCAGCAAATCCCTTGCGGGGAGCTCCTACAATGAGCAGTTCTTC.

The chain joins TRBV9 to TRBJ1-2; D is perhaps TRBD1 (6 bases). The CDR3 contains 11 residues. V shed 6 bases and J shed 7 bases, with 10 bases lying between them. Per germline, CDR1 SGDLS and CDR2 YYNGEE. Here the CDR3 reads CASKQGGGYTF. DNA for the CDR3: TGTGCCAGCAAACAGGGCGGTGGCTACACCTTC.

The chain joins TRBV30 to TRBJ1-4, with D maybe TRBD1 (6 bases). In germline, CDR1 is GTSNPN, CDR2 SVGIG (reference sequence). The CDR3 has 14 residues. V lost 3 bases, J lost 10 bases, and 18 bases lay in between. The CDR3 bases are TGTGCCTGGAGCATTGAAGACAGGCAGGGAAAACTGTTTTTT. This encodes CAWSIEDRQGKLFF.

This clone was recorded only once. The chain combines TRBV5-1 with TRBJ2-3; possible D gene TRBD2, 6 bases. Trimming pared 6 bases from V and 3 bases from J, leaving 17 bases between. The germline CDR1 and CDR2 sequences are SGHRS and YFSETQ. This CDR3 comprises 15 residues. CDR3 amino acids: CASMLYRERTDTQYF. The CDR3 DNA reads TGCGCCAGCATGTTGTATCGGGAGAGAACAGATACGCAGTATTTT.

The V and J genes are TRBV5-1 and TRBJ2-2; 8 nucleotides agree with TRBD2. The germline V gene encodes CDR1 SGHRS and CDR2 YFSETQ. Trimming took 4 bases from V and 3 from J; bases not matched to a gene: 11. The CDR3 runs 17 residues. CDR3 nucleotide sequence: TGCGCCAGCAGCACCCCCGGACTAGCATTAGACACCGGGGAGCTGTTTTTT. Its translation is CASSTPGLALDTGELFF.

Only one count was recorded for this clone. This sequence joins TRBV28 and TRBJ1-2, with D hard to call. The CDR3 contains 14 residues. The germline gives CDR1 MDHEN, CDR2 SYDVKM. The V gene lost 2 bases and the J gene lost 2 bases, with 9 bases spanning the gap. CDR3: CASSLPIFNYGYTF. CDR3 sequence (DNA): TGTGCCAGCAGTTTACCTATTTTCAACTATGGCTACACCTTC.

CDR3 loop: CASSEFSLYEQYF. DNA of the CDR3: TGCGCCAGCAGTGAGTTTAGCCTGTACGAGCAGTACTTC. This chain uses TRBV10-2 with TRBJ2-7; D unresolved. There are 13 residues in the CDR3. Germline lookup yields CDR1 WSHSY and CDR2 SAAADI. Trimming pared 1 base from V and 4 bases from J, leaving 8 bases between.

V and J are TRBV9 and TRBJ2-5; 15 nucleotides match TRBD2. This CDR3 comprises 16 residues. Germline-derived CDR1 and CDR2 are SGDLS and YYNGEE. V dropped 4 bases and J dropped 3; count of bases not matched to a gene: 4. The CDR3 region has the DNA TGTGCCAGCAGCTTTGGACTAGCGGGGGGGAAAGAGACCCAGTACTTC. Its translation: CASSFGLAGGKETQYF.

This clone has a handful of counts. The chain joins TRBV5-1 to TRBJ1-6; no clear D. Germline-derived CDR1 and CDR2 are SGHRS and YFSETQ. V gave up 7 bases and J gave up 1 base, with 12 bases separating them. The CDR3 length is 15 residues. In DNA form, the CDR3 reads TGCGCCAGCGGGATATGGGAGTCCTATAATTCACCCCTCCACTTT. Translated, it gives CASGIWESYNSPLHF.

The V gene is TRBV28, the J gene TRBJ1-4; TRBD1 might be the D (6 bases). There are 17 residues in the CDR3. Germline V gene data show CDR1 as MDHEN and CDR2 as SYDVKM. V lost 4 bases to trimming and J lost 0 bases, with 15 bases between them. CDR3 sequence: CASSSITQGTTNEKLFF. The CDR3 DNA is TGTGCCAGCAGTTCCATCACTCAGGGGACAACTAATGAAAAACTGTTTTTT.

This rearrangement joins TRBV2 to TRBJ2-3; possibly TRBD1 for D (7 bases). The CDR3 extends over 13 amino acids. Germline V gives CDR1 SNHLY, CDR2 FYNNEI. Trimming stripped 5 bases from V and 10 bases from J, with 16 bases between. The CDR3 is CASSFDREESQYF. CDR3 nucleotides: TGTGCCAGCAGTTTTGACAGGGAGGAGTCGCAGTATTTT.

The table lists this clone with a few counts. The CDR3: CASSPEDRGWSPLHF. CDR3 DNA: TGTGCCAGCAGTCCGGAGGACAGGGGTTGGTCACCCCTCCACTTT. This chain connects TRBV28 to TRBJ1-6, with 9 bases matching TRBD1. The CDR3 extends over 15 amino acids. The V gene's germline CDR1 is MDHEN and CDR2 SYDVKM. The V and J ends lost 5 bases and 10 bases, in that order; junction bases with no gene match: 9.

The sample holds a few counts of this clone. The chain has TRBV4-1 and TRBJ1-5, with TRBD1 identical over 9 bases. The CDR3 sequence is 14 residues long. Germline CDR1 reads MGHRA; CDR2 reads YSYEKL. V lost 4 bases to trimming and J lost 4 bases; unmatched junction nucleotides: 2. CDR3 loop: CASSPGQGNQPQHF. In DNA, the CDR3 is TGCGCCAGCAGCCCCGGACAGGGGAATCAGCCCCAGCATTTT.

The rearrangement joins TRBV18 to TRBJ2-1; a weak D match, TRBD1 (5 bases). CDR3 size: 14 residues. V lost 3 bases and J 12 bases, leaving 18 bases between the germline ends. The germline CDR1 and CDR2 sequences are KGHSH and LQKENI. The CDR3 protein is CASSPGLVNDRQFF. The CDR3, as DNA: TGTGCCAGCTCACCGGGGCTGGTAAACGATCGGCAGTTCTTC.

This sequence joins TRBV7-3 and TRBJ2-2, with 15 bases that match TRBD2. The CDR3 extends over 17 amino acids. Looked up from germline, CDR1 is SGHTA and CDR2 is FQGTGA. V lost 2 bases, J lost 5 bases, and 3 bases stayed unmatched. The CDR3 sequence: CASSLEGTSGGTGELFF. DNA for the CDR3: TGTGCCAGCAGCTTAGAGGGGACTAGCGGGGGGACCGGGGAGCTGTTTTTT. Full variable domain (outside the CDR3, taken from reference TRBV7-3 and TRBJ2-2): GAGVSQTPSNKVTEKGKYVELRCDPISGHTALYWYRQSLGQGPEFLIYFQGTGAADDSGLPNDRFFAVRPEGSVSTLKIQRTERGDSAVYLCASSLEGTSGGTGELFFGEGSRLTVL.